This T cell receptor beta chain was found in a study of tumor-infiltrating lymphocytes in primary liver carcinoma. Study background: The cohort included men and women aged 30 to 69 years. The study's findings and limits: Only about 7.5-25% of top clones were detected in all five tumor regions.

CDR1 is SGHAT and CDR2 is FQNNGV in the germline V gene. This CDR3 contains 17 residues. It was from about 19-30 mg of unsorted bulk tissue that RNA and DNA were co-extracted. Every tumor yielded five separate sampled regions. All tumor specimens exceeded 80% viable tumor cells. As to this clonotype: Its cognate antigen is unknown. One end of the junction is discordant with germline, which a read error may explain.

The authors made TCR beta cDNA from around 500 ng total RNA with a constant-region primer. Slightly modified ARM-PCR served as the procedure for the TCR beta libraries. These libraries came from three rounds of nested multiplex PCR. Running roughly 10 cycles apiece, the first two PCR rounds relied on TRBV1-TRBV30 forward primers together with a C-beta reverse primer. From the multiplex PCR reads, TCRdb called clonotypes with MiXCR, one entry per CDR3 protein. There are around 60,000 distinct CDR3 sequences in the sample; roughly two thirds occur only once, and about 40% lies in the top ten. The sequencing input was liver tumor tissue from sampling region 4. Specified subset: tumor region T4, right-lateral pole. V gene TRBV11-2 combines with J gene TRBJ1-6; 7 nucleotides line up with TRBD1. The sequence was obtained from a middle-aged man with primary liver carcinoma and hepatitis B virus infection. The CDR3 sequence is CASSLRPPRQGNSSLHF. CDR3 DNA: TGTGCCAGCAGCCTAAGGCCTCCCCGACAGGGTAATTCATCCCTCCACTTT. Based on the CDR3 plus reference TRBV11-2 and TRBJ1-6, the full variable domain is EAGVAQSPRYKIIEKRQSVAFWCNPISGHATLYWYQQILGQGPKLLIQFQNNGVVDDSQLPKDRFSAERLKGVDSTLKIQPAKLEDSAVYLCASSLRPPRQGNSSLHFGNGTRLTVT.